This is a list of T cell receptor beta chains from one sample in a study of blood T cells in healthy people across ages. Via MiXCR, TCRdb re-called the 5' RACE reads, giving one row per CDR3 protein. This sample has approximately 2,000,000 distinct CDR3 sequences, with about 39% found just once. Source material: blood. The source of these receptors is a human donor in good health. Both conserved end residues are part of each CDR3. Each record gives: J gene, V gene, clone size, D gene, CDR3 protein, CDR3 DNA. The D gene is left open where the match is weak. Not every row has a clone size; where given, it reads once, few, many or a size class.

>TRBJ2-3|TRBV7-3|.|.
CASSSQGGSGTQYF
TGTGCCAGCAGCTCCCAGGGTGGGTCTGGTACGCAGTATTTT
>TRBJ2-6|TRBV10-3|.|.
CAISPSPGANVLTF
TGTGCCATCAGTCCCTCGCCCGGGGCCAACGTCCTGACTTTC
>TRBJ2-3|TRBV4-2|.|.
CASSQEGPHSTDTQYF
TGTGCCAGCAGCCAAGAGGGACCGCATAGCACAGATACGCAGTATTTT
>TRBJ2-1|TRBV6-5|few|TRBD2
CASAGLAGVGEQFF
TGTGCCAGCGCGGGACTAGCGGGGGTAGGTGAGCAGTTCTTC
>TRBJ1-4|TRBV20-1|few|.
CSAPDSITNEKLFF
TGCAGTGCTCCCGACAGTATAACTAATGAAAAACTGTTTTTT
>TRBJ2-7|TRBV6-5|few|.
CASSYLTTGGPYEQYF
TGTGCCAGCAGTTACCTGACGACGGGGGGCCCCTACGAGCAGTACTTC
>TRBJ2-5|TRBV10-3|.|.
CAISGAQGIREQEYF
TGTGCCATCAGTGGGGCCCAGGGGATTCGGGAGCAGGAGTACTTC
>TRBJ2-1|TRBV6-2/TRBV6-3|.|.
CASSPRGGIEKEQFF
TGTGCCAGCAGCCCGCGGGGTGGTATTGAGAAGGAGCAGTTCTTC
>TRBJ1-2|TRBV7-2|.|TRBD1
CASSLFQAPGQYYGYTF
TGTGCCAGCAGCTTATTCCAAGCGCCGGGACAGTACTATGGCTACACCTTC
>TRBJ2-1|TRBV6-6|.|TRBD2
CATTPGTTYNEQFF
TGTGCCACCACCCCCGGGACTACATACAATGAGCAGTTCTTC
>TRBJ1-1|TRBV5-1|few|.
CASSWEGGLSNTEAFF
TGCGCCAGCAGCTGGGAGGGGGGACTCTCGAACACTGAAGCTTTCTTT
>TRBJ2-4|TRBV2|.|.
CASSEDPTRNNIQYF
TGTGCCAGCAGTGAAGACCCAACTCGCAACAACATTCAGTACTTC
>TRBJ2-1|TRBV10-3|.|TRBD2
CAISRGLAETSYNEQFF
TGTGCCATCAGCCGTGGACTAGCGGAGACCTCCTACAATGAGCAGTTCTTC
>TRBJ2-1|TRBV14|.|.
CASSQESYAGEQFF
TGTGCCAGCAGCCAAGAAAGCTACGCCGGTGAGCAGTTCTTC
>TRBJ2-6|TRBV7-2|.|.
CASSLVGGAGGANVLTF
TGTGCCAGCAGCTTAGTTGGGGGCGCTGGTGGGGCCAACGTCCTGACTTTC
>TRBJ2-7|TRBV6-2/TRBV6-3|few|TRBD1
CASSPQGASVEQYF
TGTGCCAGCAGTCCACAGGGGGCATCAGTCGAGCAGTACTTC
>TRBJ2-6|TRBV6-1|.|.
CASRTEGRNSGANVLTF
TGTGCCAGCAGGACGGAGGGTAGAAACTCTGGGGCCAACGTCCTGACTTTC
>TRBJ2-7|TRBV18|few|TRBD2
CASSPFAAGGSHYEQYF
TGTGCCAGCTCACCTTTCGCGGCGGGGGGGTCCCACTACGAGCAGTACTTC
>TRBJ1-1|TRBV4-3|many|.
CASSQDLRVNTEAFF
TGCGCCAGCAGCCAAGATCTCAGGGTGAACACTGAAGCTTTCTTT
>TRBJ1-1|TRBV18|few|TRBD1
CASSLGQGNEAFF
TGTGCCAGCTCCCTTGGACAGGGCAATGAAGCTTTCTTT
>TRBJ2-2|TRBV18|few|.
CASSPDSLYTGELFF
TGTGCCAGCTCCCCCGACAGCCTTTACACCGGGGAGCTGTTTTTT
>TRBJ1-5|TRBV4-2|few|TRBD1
CASSLDRGDYQPQHF
TGTGCCAGCAGTTTGGACAGGGGTGATTATCAGCCCCAGCATTTT
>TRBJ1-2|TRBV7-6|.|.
CASSLDAGDSGYTF
TGTGCCAGCAGCTTAGACGCGGGAGATAGCGGCTACACCTTC
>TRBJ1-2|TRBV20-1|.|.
CSARSGRTF
TGCAGTGCTAGAAGCGGGCGCACCTTC
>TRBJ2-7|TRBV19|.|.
CASSIGYGPQPYEQYF
TGTGCCAGTAGTATCGGCTACGGACCCCAACCCTACGAGCAGTACTTC
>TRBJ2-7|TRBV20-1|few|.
CSAREIKLGTVPYEQYF
TGCAGTGCTAGAGAAATTAAATTGGGGACCGTTCCCTACGAGCAGTACTTC
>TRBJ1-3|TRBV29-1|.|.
CSARLASSGNTIYF
TGCAGCGCCCGGTTGGCTTCCTCTGGAAACACCATATATTTT
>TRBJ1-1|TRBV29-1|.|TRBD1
CSVNERQGGEAFF
TGCAGCGTTAATGAACGACAGGGGGGTGAAGCTTTCTTT
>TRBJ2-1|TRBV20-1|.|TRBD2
CSARGLAVRDEQFF
TGCAGTGCTAGAGGGCTAGCGGTACGAGATGAGCAGTTCTTC
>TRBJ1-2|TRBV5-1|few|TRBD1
CASSAGTGDNYGYTF
TGCGCCAGCAGCGCCGGGACAGGGGACAACTATGGCTACACCTTC
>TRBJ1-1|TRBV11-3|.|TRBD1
CASSPTLKTGYPKAFF
TGTGCCAGCAGCCCAACCCTCAAGACAGGGTACCCCAAAGCTTTCTTT
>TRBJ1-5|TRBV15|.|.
CATSRDLTAKQPQHF
TGTGCCACCAGCAGAGATTTGACAGCCAAACAGCCCCAGCATTTT
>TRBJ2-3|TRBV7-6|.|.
CASSFGVWTDTRYF
TGTGCCAGCAGCTTTGGCGTCTGGACAGATACGCGGTATTTT
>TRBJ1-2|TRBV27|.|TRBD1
CASSLKGGGGLYGYTF
TGTGCCAGCAGTTTAAAGGGCGGAGGGGGCCTCTATGGCTACACCTTC
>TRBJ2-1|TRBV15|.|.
CATSRGDSYNEQFF
TGTGCCACCAGCAGAGGGGACTCCTACAATGAGCAGTTCTTC
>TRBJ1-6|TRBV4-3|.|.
CASSQRLQQASPLHF
TGCGCCAGCAGCCAACGCCTACAGCAGGCTTCACCCCTCCACTTT
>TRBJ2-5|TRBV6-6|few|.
CASSYIDDQETQYF
TGTGCCAGCAGTTACATCGACGACCAAGAGACCCAGTACTTC
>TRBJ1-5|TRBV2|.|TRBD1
CASSPGTGRRQPQHF
TGTGCCAGCAGCCCTGGGACAGGGAGAAGGCAGCCCCAGCATTTT
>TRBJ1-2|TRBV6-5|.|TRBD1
CTSSFDRGLGYTF
TGTACCAGCAGTTTCGACAGGGGGCTTGGCTACACCTTC
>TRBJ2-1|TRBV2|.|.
CASRGLGNNEQFF
TGTGCCAGCAGGGGCCTGGGTAACAATGAGCAGTTCTTC
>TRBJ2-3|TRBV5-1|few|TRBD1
CASSPRTGRPSTDTQYF
TGCGCCAGCAGCCCTAGGACAGGGCGCCCTAGCACAGATACGCAGTATTTT
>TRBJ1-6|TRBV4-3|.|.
CASGRGFGIRGVNSDSPLHF
TGCGCCAGCGGCCGAGGATTTGGGATAAGGGGCGTCAATTCGGATTCACCCCTCCACTTT
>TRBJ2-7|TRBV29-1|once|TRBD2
CSVEETGGSPSEQYF
TGCAGCGTTGAAGAAACGGGCGGGAGTCCCTCCGAGCAGTACTTC
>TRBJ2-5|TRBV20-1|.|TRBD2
CSAPRVSGEETQYF
TGCAGTGCTCCGAGGGTTAGCGGGGAAGAGACCCAGTACTTC
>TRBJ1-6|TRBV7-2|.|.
CASSPYHPNSPLHF
TGTGCCAGCAGCCCATATCACCCAAATTCACCCCTCCACTTT
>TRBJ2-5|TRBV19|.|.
CASSSGGARGTQYF
TGTGCCAGTAGTTCAGGCGGGGCCAGGGGGACCCAGTACTTC
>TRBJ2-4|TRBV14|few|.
CASSQFTKRYF
TGTGCCAGCAGCCAATTCACCAAGCGGTACTTC
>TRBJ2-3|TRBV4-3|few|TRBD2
CASSQDPSGGLSTDTQYF
TGCGCCAGCAGCCAAGACCCTAGCGGGGGACTTAGCACAGATACGCAGTATTTT